This TCR beta chain is from a study of graft-versus-host responses after intestinal transplantation. Study information: All recipients got anti-thymocyte globulin induction, then tacrolimus and steroids for three to four years.

General study results and limits: When patients had graft-donor T cell macrochimerism, their allografts held high graft-versus-host to host-versus-graft clonal ratios. Present in recipient marrow, GvH clones included some that appeared first in ileum or blood. Early post-transplant HvG declines were associated with peak circulating GvH clone levels.

A note on this clone: Its antigen is still unknown.

Trimming at V came to 4 bases and at J to 6 bases, leaving 14 bases not matched to a gene. Germline lookup yields CDR1 SGHAT and CDR2 FQNNGV. This CDR3 region has 17 residues. Libraries were prepared by immunoSEQ multiplex PCR; TCRdb keeps only in-frame clonotypes and omits some of them. The repertoire has around 120,000 clones, 85% to 95% of them found once; the top ten carry more than 2.5%. The rearrangement joins TRBV11-2 to TRBJ1-1; 10 bases are a match to TRBD1. Sample: unstimulated CD8+ T cells sorted from spleen or lymph node cells, taken before intestinal transplant. This receptor was obtained from a human donor who received an intestinal transplant. CDR3 in amino acids: CASSYFTQDGQGAEAFF. As DNA, the CDR3 is TGTGCCAGCAGCTACTTTACCCAGGATGGACAGGGGGCTGAAGCTTTCTTT.